One sample yielded the 6 T cell receptor beta chains listed below, sequenced in a study of blood T cell repertoires in COVID-19. Measured with immunoSEQ multiplex PCR; TCRdb has only the in-frame clones, and not every one. The data contain about 330,000 clones, approximately 84% of them singletons. Input material: PBMCs or T cells enriched from blood (not recorded which). The receptors originated from a woman between 18 and 30 years old who had recovered from COVID-19.

The sample holds many counts of this clone. The chain employs TRBV18 and TRBJ2-1; 8 bases map to TRBD2. The CDR3 sequence is 16 residues long. Per the germline V gene, CDR1 is KGHSH and CDR2 is LQKENI. The V segment lost 6 bases and the J segment 7 bases; nucleotides outside the gene matches: 14. This CDR3 reads CASSRVVGTRGNEQFF. The CDR3 DNA reads as TGTGCCAGCTCTCGGGTAGTCGGGACTAGGGGGAATGAGCAGTTCTTC.

This CDR3 reads CASTLMGQDTEAFF. Here the CDR3 DNA reads TGTGCCAGCACATTAATGGGGCAGGACACTGAAGCTTTCTTT. The chain uses TRBV5-4 and TRBJ1-1; D may be TRBD1 (5 bases). Germline loops: CDR1 SGHNT, CDR2 YYREEE (reference sequence). V gave up 6 bases and J gave up 3 bases, with 15 bases separating them. The CDR3 spans 14 residues.

V is TRBV18 and J is TRBJ2-3; D call uncertain. The germline V and J ends were trimmed by 1 base and 1 base, with 9 bases remaining between them. In germline, CDR1 is KGHSH, CDR2 LQKENI. The CDR3 contains 15 residues. CDR3 in amino acids: CASSPRELRTDTQYF. The CDR3 nucleotides read TGTGCCAGCTCACCACGAGAACTGCGCACAGATACGCAGTATTTT. Using reference TRBV18 and TRBJ2-3 for the parts outside the CDR3, the full variable domain is NAGVMQNPRHLVRRRGQEARLRCSPMKGHSHVYWYRQLPEEGLKFMVYLQKENIIDESGMPKERFSAEFPKEGPSILRIQQVVRGDSAAYFCASSPRELRTDTQYFGPGTRLTVL.

The chain combines TRBV19 with TRBJ1-5, with D perhaps matching TRBD1 (6 bases). CDR3 size: 13 residues. CDR1 and CDR2 (germline): LNHDA, SQIVND (reference sequence). The germline V and J ends were trimmed by 7 bases and 5 bases, with 12 bases remaining between them. The CDR3 sequence: CASTLYRDQPQHF. The CDR3 DNA reads as TGTGCCAGTACCTTATACAGGGATCAGCCCCAGCATTTT. Based on the CDR3 plus reference TRBV19 and TRBJ1-5, the full variable domain is DGGITQSPKYLFRKEGQNVTLSCEQNLNHDAMYWYRQDPGQGLRLIYYSQIVNDFQKGDIAEGYSVSREKKESFPLTVTSAQKNPTAFYLCASTLYRDQPQHFGDGTRLSIL.

This clone was counted only a few times. The J gene is TRBJ1-2, the V gene TRBV29-1, with TRBD1 as a possible D gene (6 bases). The CDR3 sequence is 17 residues long. Trimming cost V 0 bases and J 7 bases, with 24 bases left between them. Germline lookup yields CDR1 SQVTM and CDR2 ANQGSEA. CDR3 sequence: CSVEELDSTGLSGGYTF. The DNA for the CDR3 is TGCAGCGTTGAAGAACTTGACTCGACAGGCCTTTCGGGTGGCTACACCTTC.

The V gene is TRBV5-1, the J gene TRBJ1-2, with 8 bases that match TRBD1. After removal of 1 base from V and 3 bases from J, the junction contained 5 bases not matched to a gene. CDR1 is SGHRS, CDR2 YFSETQ, per germline. This CDR3 is 15 amino acids long. CDR3 in amino acids: CASSLTPGQDYGYTF. CDR3 DNA: TGCGCCAGCAGCTTGACACCGGGACAGGACTATGGCTACACCTTC. Supplemented by reference TRBV5-1 and TRBJ1-2, the full variable domain reads KAGVTQTPRYLIKTRGQQVTLSCSPISGHRSVSWYQQTPGQGLQFLFEYFSETQRNKGNFPGRFSGRQFSNSRSEMNVSTLELGDSALYLCASSLTPGQDYGYTFGSGTRLTVV.